The clone carrying this T cell receptor (beta chain) was picked up a small number of times. Its cognate antigen is unknown. This CDR3 comprises 16 residues. The assay was immunoSEQ multiplex PCR, and TCRdb's table has in-frame clones only and misses some. This sample has tens of thousands of clones, with about 82% found just once. The sample originates from a study of PD-1 blockade in mismatch repair-deficient tumors. In the study overall: Enrolled about 2013-2017, patients had progressing, pretreated mismatch repair-deficient cancers of approximately 13 types.

General study findings and limits: After pembrolizumab, tumor-resident clones rose rapidly, then generally contracted before radiologic responses.

Sequencing used peripheral blood, obtained 44 weeks after starting pembrolizumab. This clonotype was obtained from an adult with mismatch repair-deficient cancer. J is TRBJ2-7 and V is TRBV21-1. TRBV21-1 is a pseudogene locus. The CDR3 reads CASSSPLARSSYEQYF. Written as DNA, the CDR3 is TGTGCCAGCAGCTCGCCCCTGGCCAGGAGCTCCTACGAGCAGTACTTC.